This paragraph covers one TCR beta chain sequence. The entry originates in a study of blood T cell repertoires in COVID-19. The junction had 9 bases not matched to a gene; V was cut back by 6 bases and J by 8 bases. Germline assignment: CDR1 SQVTM and CDR2 ANQGSEA. CDR3 size: 13 residues. In the authors' workflow: Reference gene primer amplification gave nucleated cell count estimates. Clones were read by immunoSEQ multiplex PCR, and TCRdb kept only the in-frame ones, dropping some. Clone size and V and J calls were adopted from that table, with D and trimming inferred from the DNA. The sample holds about 110,000 clones, roughly four fifths seen once.

This chain connects TRBV29-1 to TRBJ2-1; 8 nucleotides match TRBD2. The sequenced sample was peripheral blood. The clonotype comes from a woman aged 55-70 years with acute or convalescent COVID-19. The CDR3 sequence is CSVWPGGGDEQFF. For the CDR3, the DNA is TGCAGCGTCTGGCCGGGGGGGGGCGATGAGCAGTTCTTC.